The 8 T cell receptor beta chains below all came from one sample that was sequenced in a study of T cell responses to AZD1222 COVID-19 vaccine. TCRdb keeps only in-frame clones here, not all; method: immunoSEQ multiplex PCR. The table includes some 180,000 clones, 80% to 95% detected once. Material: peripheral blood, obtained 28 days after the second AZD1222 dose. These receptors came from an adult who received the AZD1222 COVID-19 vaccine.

CDR3 nucleotide sequence: TGTGCCAGCAGCCCTGGACAAGGGGTCGTGTTCTCCTACAATGAGCAGTTCTTC. This encodes CASSPGQGVVFSYNEQFF. This chain uses TRBV7-9 with TRBJ2-1; D might be TRBD1 (5 bases). CDR1 and CDR2 (germline): SEHNR, FQNEAQ (reference sequence). This CDR3 region has 18 residues. Trimming removed 5 bases at V and 0 bases at J, with 20 bases between.

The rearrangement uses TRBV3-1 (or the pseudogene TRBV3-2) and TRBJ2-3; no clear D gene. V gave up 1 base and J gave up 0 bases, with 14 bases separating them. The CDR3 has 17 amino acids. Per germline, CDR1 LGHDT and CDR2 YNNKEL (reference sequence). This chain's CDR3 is CASSQGFGVGSTDTQYF. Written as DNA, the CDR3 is TGTGCCAGCAGCCAAGGCTTTGGGGTAGGCAGCACAGATACGCAGTATTTT.

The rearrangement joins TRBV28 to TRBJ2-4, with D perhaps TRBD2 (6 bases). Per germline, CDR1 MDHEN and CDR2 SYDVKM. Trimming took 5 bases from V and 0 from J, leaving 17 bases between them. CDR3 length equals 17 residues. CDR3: CASSLIRGSGAKNIQYF. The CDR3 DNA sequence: TGTGCCAGCAGTCTCATACGCGGTAGCGGAGCCAAAAACATTCAGTACTTC.

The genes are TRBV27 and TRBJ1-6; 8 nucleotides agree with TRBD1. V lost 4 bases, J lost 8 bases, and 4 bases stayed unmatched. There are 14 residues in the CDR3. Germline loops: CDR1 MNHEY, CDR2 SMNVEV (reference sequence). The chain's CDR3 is CASSYQGADSPLHF. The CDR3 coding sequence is TGTGCCAGCAGTTATCAGGGGGCTGATTCACCCCTCCACTTT.

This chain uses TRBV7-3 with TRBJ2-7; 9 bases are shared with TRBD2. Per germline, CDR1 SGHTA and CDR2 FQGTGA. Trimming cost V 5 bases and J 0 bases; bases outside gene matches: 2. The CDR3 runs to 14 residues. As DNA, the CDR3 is TGTGCCAGCAGCGTTAGCGGGAGCTCCTACGAGCAGTACTTC. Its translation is CASSVSGSSYEQYF.

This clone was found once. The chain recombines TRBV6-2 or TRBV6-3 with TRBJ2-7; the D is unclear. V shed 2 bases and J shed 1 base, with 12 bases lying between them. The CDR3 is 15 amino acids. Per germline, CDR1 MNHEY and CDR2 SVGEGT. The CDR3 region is CASSYPPPPSYEQYF. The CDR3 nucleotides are TGTGCCAGCAGTTACCCACCCCCGCCTTCCTACGAGCAGTACTTC.

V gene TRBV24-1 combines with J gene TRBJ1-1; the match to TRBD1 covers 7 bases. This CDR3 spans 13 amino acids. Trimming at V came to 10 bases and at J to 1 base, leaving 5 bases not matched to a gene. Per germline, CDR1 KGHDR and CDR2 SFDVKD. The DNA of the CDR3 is TGTGCCACACGACAGGGTTCGAACACTGAAGCTTTCTTT. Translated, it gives CATRQGSNTEAFF.

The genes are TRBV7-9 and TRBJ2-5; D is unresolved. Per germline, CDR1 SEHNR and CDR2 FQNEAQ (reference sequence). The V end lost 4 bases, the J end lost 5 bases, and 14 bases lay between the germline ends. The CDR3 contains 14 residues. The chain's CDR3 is CASSSNPLGETQYF. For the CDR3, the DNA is TGTGCCAGCAGCTCAAACCCTTTAGGGGAGACCCAGTACTTC.